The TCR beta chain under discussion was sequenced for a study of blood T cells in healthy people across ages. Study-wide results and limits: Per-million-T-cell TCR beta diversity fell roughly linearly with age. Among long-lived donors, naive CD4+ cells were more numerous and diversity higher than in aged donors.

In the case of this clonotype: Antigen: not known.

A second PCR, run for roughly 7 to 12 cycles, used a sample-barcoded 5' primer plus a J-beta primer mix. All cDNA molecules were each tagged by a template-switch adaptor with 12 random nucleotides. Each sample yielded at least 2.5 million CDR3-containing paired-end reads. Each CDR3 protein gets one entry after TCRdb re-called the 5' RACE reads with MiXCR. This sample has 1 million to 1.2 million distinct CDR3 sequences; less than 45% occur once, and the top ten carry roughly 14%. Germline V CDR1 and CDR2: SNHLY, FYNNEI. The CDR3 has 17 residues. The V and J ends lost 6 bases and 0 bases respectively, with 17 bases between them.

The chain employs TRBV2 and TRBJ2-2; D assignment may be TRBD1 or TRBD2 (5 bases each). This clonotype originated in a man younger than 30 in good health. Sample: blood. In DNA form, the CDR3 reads TGTGCCAGCAGGAGGGGTCCCCGGGGTCCGAACACCGGGGAGCTGTTTTTT. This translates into CASRRGPRGPNTGELFF.